The clone carrying this T cell receptor beta chain showed up many times. Its specificity is unknown. As the template, RNA transcripts were used to amplify TCR beta CDR3 regions. HTBI primers primed a first-round RT-PCR, and a second-round multiplex PCR followed. TCRdb analysed the multiplex PCR reads with MiXCR anew, one entry per CDR3 protein. The data contain roughly 500,000 distinct CDR3 sequences, around 15% of them singletons. The length of the CDR3 is 15 residues. Between the trimmed V and J ends, which lost 7 bases and 0 bases, there was a span of 15 bases. The entry originates in a study of Graves' ophthalmopathy and Graves' hyperthyroidism. Additional autoimmune diseases, uncontrolled infections, pregnancy or lactation disqualified patients. General study results and limits: Ophthalmopathy versus stable hyperthyroidism: 13-signature model gave 87.88% sensitivity, 75% to 83% specificity. The model's ophthalmopathy progression predictions had roughly 65% sensitivity and 72% to 80% specificity. Most expanded clonotypes in thyroid above 0.001 frequency also showed up in blood.

The TCR comes from a woman aged 25 to 39 with Graves' ophthalmopathy. Sequencing was carried out using blood. The chain couples TRBV12-3 or TRBV12-4 to TRBJ1-1; possible D gene TRBD1, 5 bases. Here the CDR3 reads CASNSPRAMNTEAFF. The CDR3 nucleotides are TGTGCCAGCAATTCCCCCAGGGCCATGAACACTGAAGCTTTCTTT.